A selection of T cell receptor beta chains follows, all from one sample in a study of T-cell reconstitution after alpha-beta-depleted transplantation in children. In TCRdb, the PCR reads were re-called with MiXCR into one record per CDR3 protein. The sample has 600,000 or so distinct CDR3 sequences, about 23% seen once. Sequencing was performed on PBMCs, mostly from graft donor cells, taken 360 days after TCRalphabeta/CD19-depleted stem cell transplant. These receptor sequences come from a boy under two years old who had a stem cell transplant for acute myeloid leukemia, so the T cells may come from the graft donor. CDR3s include the opening cysteine and the closing phenylalanine or tryptophan. A D gene is named only where the DNA matches it firmly. Size is stated for part of the rows, as once, few or many counts, or as a class when the clone is expanded.

V gene	D gene	J gene	clone size	CDR3 protein	CDR3 DNA
TRBV7-2	TRBD2	TRBJ2-2	many	CASSLGLAGGTGELFF	TGTGCCAGCAGCTTAGGGCTAGCGGGGGGCACCGGGGAGCTGTTTTTT
TRBV4-3	TRBD1	TRBJ2-5	-	CASSQTGQGQETQYF	TGCGCCAGCAGCCAGACAGGACAGGGACAAGAGACCCAGTACTTC
TRBV7-2	-	TRBJ2-1	-	CASSLGVRTYEQFF	TGTGCCAGCAGCTTAGGGGTCAGGACCTATGAGCAGTTCTTC
TRBV12-3/TRBV12-4	-	TRBJ1-2	-	CASSFGYVYGYTF	TGTGCCAGCAGTTTTGGATACGTCTATGGCTACACCTTC
TRBV5-1	-	TRBJ2-7	-	CASSPQQARQAYEQYF	TGCGCCAGCAGCCCCCAGCAGGCGCGGCAAGCCTACGAGCAGTACTTC
TRBV20-1	TRBD1	TRBJ2-1	few	CSAAPPGQVYNEQFF	TGCAGTGCAGCCCCCCCGGGACAGGTCTACAATGAGCAGTTCTTC
TRBV20-1	-	TRBJ2-1	many	CSEGGSYNEQFF	TGCAGTGAGGGGGGGTCCTACAATGAGCAGTTCTTC
TRBV15	TRBD2	TRBJ2-3	few	CATSRVFRGGRSDTQYF	TGTGCCACCAGCAGAGTGTTTCGGGGAGGGAGGTCAGATACGCAGTATTTT
TRBV10-3	-	TRBJ2-5	-	CAARGVTETQYF	TGTGCCGCACGGGGTGTTACTGAGACCCAGTACTTC
TRBV6-1	TRBD2	TRBJ2-1	-	CASRNAGLAVYNEQFF	TGTGCCAGCAGAAACGCGGGACTAGCGGTGTACAATGAGCAGTTCTTC
TRBV4-2	-	TRBJ2-5	-	CASSQEGGYVQETQYF	TGTGCCAGCAGCCAAGAGGGGGGCTACGTACAAGAGACCCAGTACTTC
TRBV7-7	-	TRBJ2-1	-	CASSSGPYGAAEQFF	TGTGCCAGCAGCTCCGGCCCGTACGGAGCGGCTGAGCAGTTCTTC
TRBV6-1	TRBD2	TRBJ2-5	few	CASKPSGAQETQYF	TGTGCCAGCAAACCTAGCGGGGCGCAAGAGACCCAGTACTTC
TRBV6-5	TRBD1	TRBJ1-5	many	CASSYSRGRTGVEQPQHF	TGTGCCAGCAGTTACTCGAGAGGCCGGACAGGGGTAGAGCAGCCCCAGCATTTT
TRBV10-2	-	TRBJ1-1	-	CASSENGGRSEAFF	TGCGCCAGCAGTGAGAACGGGGGACGGAGTGAAGCTTTCTTT
TRBV7-3	-	TRBJ2-3	-	CASSPGLTRDTDTQYF	TGTGCCAGCAGCCCCGGACTGACAAGGGACACAGATACGCAGTATTTT